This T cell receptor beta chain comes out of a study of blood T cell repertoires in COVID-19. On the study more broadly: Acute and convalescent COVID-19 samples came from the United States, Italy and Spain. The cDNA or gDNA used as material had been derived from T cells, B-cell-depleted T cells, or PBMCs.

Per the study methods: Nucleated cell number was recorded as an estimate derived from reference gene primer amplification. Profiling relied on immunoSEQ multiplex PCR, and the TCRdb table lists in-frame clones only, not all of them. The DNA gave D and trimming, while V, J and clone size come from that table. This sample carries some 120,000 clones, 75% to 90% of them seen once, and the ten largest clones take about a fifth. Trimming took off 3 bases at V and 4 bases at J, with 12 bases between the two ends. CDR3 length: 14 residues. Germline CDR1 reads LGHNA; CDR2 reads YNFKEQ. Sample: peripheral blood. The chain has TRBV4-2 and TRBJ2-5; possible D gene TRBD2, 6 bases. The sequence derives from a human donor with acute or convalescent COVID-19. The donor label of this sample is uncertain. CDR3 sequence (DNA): TGTGCCAGCAGCCAGGGGGGTGCGGGAGAGACCCAGTACTTC. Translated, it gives CASSQGGAGETQYF.